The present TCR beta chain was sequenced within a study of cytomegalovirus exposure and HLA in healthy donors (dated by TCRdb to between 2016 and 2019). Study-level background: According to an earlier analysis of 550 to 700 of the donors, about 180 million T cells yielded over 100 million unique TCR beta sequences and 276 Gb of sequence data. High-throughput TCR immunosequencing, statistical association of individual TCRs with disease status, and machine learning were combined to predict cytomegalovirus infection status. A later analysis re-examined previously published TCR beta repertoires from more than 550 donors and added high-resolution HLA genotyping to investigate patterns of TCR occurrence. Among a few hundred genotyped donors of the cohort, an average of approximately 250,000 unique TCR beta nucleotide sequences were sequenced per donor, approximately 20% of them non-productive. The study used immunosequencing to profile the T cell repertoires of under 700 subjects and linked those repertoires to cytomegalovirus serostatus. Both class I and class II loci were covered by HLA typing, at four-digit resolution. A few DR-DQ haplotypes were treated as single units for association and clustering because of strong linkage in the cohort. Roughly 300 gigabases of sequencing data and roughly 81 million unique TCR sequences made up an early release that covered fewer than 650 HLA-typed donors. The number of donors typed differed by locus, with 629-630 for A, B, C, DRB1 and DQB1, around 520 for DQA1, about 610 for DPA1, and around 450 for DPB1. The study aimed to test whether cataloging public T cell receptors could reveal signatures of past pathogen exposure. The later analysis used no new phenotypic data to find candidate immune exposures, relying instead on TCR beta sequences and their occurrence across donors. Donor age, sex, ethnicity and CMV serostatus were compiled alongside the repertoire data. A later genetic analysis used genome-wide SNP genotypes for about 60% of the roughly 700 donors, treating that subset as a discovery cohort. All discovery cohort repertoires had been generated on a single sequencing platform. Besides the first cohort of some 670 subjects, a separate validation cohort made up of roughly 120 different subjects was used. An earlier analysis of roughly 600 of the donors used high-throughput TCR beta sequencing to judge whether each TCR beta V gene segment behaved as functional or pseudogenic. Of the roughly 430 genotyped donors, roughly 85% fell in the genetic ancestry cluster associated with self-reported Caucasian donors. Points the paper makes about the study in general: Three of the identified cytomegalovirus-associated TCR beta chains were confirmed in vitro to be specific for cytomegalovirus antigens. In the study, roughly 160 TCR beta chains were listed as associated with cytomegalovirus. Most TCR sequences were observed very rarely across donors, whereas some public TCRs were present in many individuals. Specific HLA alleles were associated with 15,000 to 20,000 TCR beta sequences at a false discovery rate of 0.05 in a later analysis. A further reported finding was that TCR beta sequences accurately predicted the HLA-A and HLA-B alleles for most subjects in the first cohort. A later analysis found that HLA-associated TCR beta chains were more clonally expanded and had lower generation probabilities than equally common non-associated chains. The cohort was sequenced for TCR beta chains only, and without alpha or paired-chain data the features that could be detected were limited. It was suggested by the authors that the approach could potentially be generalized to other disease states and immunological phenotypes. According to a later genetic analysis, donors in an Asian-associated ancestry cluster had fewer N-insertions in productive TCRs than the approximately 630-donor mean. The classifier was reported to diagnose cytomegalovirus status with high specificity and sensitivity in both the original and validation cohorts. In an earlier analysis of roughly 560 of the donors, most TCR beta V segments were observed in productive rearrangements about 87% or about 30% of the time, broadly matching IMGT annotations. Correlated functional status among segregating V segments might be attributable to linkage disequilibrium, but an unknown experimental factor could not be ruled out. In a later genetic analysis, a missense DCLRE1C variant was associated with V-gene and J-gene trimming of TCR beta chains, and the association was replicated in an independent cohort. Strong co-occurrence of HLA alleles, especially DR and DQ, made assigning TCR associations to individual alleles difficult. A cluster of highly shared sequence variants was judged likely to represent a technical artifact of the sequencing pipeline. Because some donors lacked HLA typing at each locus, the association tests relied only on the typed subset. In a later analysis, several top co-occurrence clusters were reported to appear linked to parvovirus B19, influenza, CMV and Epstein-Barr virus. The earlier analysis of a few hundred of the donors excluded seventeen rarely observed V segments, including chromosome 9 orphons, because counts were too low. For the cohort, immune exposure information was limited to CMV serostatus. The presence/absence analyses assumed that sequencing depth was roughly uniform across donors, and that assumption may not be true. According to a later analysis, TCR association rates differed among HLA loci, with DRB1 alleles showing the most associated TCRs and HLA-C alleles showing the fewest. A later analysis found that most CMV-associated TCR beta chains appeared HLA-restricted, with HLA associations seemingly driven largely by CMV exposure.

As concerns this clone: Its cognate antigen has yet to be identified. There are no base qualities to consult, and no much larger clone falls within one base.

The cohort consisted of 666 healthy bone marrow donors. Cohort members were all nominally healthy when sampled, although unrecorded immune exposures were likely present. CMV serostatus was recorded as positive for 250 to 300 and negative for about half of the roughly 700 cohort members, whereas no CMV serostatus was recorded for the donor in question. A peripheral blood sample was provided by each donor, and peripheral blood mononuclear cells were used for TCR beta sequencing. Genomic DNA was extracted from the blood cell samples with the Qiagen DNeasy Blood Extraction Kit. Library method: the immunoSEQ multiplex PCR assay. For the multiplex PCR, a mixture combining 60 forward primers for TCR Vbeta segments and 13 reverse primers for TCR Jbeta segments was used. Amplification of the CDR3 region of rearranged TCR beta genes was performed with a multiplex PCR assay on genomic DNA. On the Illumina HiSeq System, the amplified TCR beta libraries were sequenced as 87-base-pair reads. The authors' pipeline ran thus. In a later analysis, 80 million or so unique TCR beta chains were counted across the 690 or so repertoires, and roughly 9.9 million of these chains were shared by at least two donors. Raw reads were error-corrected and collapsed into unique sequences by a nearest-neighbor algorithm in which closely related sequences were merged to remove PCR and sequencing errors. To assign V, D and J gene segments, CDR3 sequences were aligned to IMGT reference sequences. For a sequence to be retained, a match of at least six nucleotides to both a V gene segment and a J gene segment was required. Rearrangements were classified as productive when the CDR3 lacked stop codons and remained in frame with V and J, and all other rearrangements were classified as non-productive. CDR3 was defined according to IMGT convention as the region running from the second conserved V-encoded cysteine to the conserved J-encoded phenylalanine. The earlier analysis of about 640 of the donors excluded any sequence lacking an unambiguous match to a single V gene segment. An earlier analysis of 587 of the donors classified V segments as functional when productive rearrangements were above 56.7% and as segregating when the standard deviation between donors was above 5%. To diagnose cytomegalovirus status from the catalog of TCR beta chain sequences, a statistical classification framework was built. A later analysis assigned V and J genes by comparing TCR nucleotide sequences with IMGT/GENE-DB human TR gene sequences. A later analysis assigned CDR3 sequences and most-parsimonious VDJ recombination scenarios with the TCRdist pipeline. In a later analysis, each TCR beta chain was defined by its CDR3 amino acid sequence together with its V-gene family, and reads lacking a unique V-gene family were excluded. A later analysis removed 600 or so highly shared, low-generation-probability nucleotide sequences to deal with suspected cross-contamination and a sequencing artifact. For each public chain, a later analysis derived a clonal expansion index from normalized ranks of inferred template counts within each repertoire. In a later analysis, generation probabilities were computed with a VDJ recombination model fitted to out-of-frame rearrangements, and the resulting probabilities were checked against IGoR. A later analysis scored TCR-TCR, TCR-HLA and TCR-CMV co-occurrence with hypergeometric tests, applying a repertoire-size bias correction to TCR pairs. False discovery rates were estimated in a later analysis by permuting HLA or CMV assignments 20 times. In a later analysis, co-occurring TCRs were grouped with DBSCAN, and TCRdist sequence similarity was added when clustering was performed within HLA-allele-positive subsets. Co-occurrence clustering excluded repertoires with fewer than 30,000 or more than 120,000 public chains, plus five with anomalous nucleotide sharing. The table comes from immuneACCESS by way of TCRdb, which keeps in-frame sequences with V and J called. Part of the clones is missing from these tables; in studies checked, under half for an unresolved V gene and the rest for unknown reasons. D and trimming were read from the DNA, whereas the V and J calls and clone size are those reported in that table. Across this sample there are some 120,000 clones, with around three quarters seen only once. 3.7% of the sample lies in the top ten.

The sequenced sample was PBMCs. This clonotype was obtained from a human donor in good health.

The encoded CDR3 is CASSTSNRVRADTQYF. The bases are TGTGCCAGCAGCACATCGAACAGGGTGAGGGCAGATACGCAGTATTTT. The chain was built from TRBV28 and TRBJ2-3, with a weak D call of TRBD1 (6 bases match). The germline V gene supplies CDR1 MDHEN and CDR2 SYDVKM. The CDR3, from cysteine to phenylalanine, totals 16 residues. The sequence is cut down to CDR3 DNA, 48 bases in frame from base 1. V loses 6 bases, J loses 4 bases, and the germline ends lie 20 bases apart.